This T cell receptor beta chain was profiled in a study of T cell responses to AZD1222 COVID-19 vaccine. Germline V CDR1 and CDR2: LNHNV, YYDKDF (reference sequence). V lost 0 bases and J 9 bases, leaving 18 bases between the germline ends. The length of the CDR3 is 16 residues. Repertoires were generated with immunoSEQ multiplex PCR, while TCRdb's copy carries only in-frame clones and drops some. The sample consists of 150,000 to 200,000 clones, roughly 85% of them appearing once. The TCR originated in an adult who received the AZD1222 COVID-19 vaccine. The specimen comprised peripheral blood, sampled 28 days after the second AZD1222 dose. The chain combines TRBV15 with TRBJ2-1; possible D gene TRBD2, 7 bases. Here the CDR3 reads CATSRDLWGGGIEQFF. Written as DNA, the CDR3 is TGTGCCACCAGCAGAGATTTGTGGGGGGGCGGAATTGAGCAGTTCTTC.